This entry lists 20 T cell receptor beta chains sequenced from one sample in a study of post-analysis software for immune sequencing data. Prepared TCR beta cDNA libraries contained unique molecular identifiers. One entry per CDR3 protein, called by TCRdb with MiXCR from the PCR reads. The table has some 690,000 distinct CDR3 sequences, roughly three fifths seen once. No antigens are known for them. Study conclusions and caveats: Four or five TRBV segments, TRBV5-6, TRBV5-1 and TRBV20-1 among them, were found more frequent in patients than controls.

Sequenced: blood. These TCRs come from a girl aged 2-10 years with multiple sclerosis.

The V gene is TRBV4-1, the J gene TRBJ2-7; 7 bases are shared with TRBD1. V lost 4 bases and J lost 2; bases outside the gene matches: 11. This CDR3 is 16 amino acids long. Germline V gives CDR1 MGHRA, CDR2 YSYEKL. The CDR3: CASSLVRDSFTYEQYF. In nucleotides, the CDR3 is TGCGCCAGCAGCCTAGTTAGGGACAGCTTTACCTACGAGCAGTACTTC.

The chain recombines TRBV20-1 with TRBJ2-3, with 10 bases aligning to TRBD2. Germline V CDR1 and CDR2: DFQATT, SNEGSKA (reference sequence). V gave up 0 bases and J gave up 5 bases; unmatched junction bases: 8. CDR3 length: 16 residues. CDR3 amino acids: CSARDGTSGDLDTQYF. CDR3 coding DNA: TGCAGTGCTAGAGATGGAACTAGCGGGGACCTAGATACGCAGTATTTT.

On this clonotype itself: The junction departs from germline at one end; a sequencing error may be responsible. The rearrangement uses TRBV29-1 and TRBJ2-1; 15 nucleotides line up with TRBD2. Looked up from germline, CDR1 is SQVTM and CDR2 is ANQGSEA. The CDR3 contains 15 residues. Here the CDR3 DNA reads TGCAGCCTGGGACTAGCGGGGGGAGGCTACAATCAGCAGTTCTTC. Protein: CSLGLAGGGYNQQFF.

The chain links TRBV10-3 to TRBJ1-2, with 8 bases aligning to TRBD1. This CDR3 has 16 residues. Losses at the gene ends were 0 bases for V and 3 bases for J; bases not matched to a gene: 6. Germline V gene data show CDR1 as ENHRY and CDR2 as SYGVKD. CDR3 residues: CAISESRTGRDYGYTF. CDR3 sequence (DNA): TGTGCCATCAGTGAGTCCCGGACAGGGAGAGACTATGGCTACACCTTC.

V is TRBV7-3 and J is TRBJ2-3; no definite D call. V dropped 6 bases and J dropped 10 bases, with 14 bases sitting between them. The CDR3 totals 12 residues. Germline V gives CDR1 SGHTA, CDR2 FQGTGA. CDR3 nucleotides: TGTGCCAGCAGTTTACCCGGGTATCCGCAGTATTTT. Translating it yields CASSLPGYPQYF.

The DNA for the CDR3 is TGTGCCAGCAGCCGTGAGACAGACCGCTACACCTTC. It yields the protein CASSRETDRYTF. V gene TRBV7-8 combines with J gene TRBJ1-2, with D maybe TRBD1 (5 bases). This CDR3 is built from 12 residues. Germline-derived CDR1 and CDR2 are SGHVS and FQNEAQ. V was pared by 5 bases and J by 9 bases, with 13 bases between.

The table lists this clonotype with a count of one. V and J are TRBV20-1 and TRBJ1-1; D is ambiguous. Germline V gene sequence: CDR1 DFQATT, CDR2 SNEGSKA (reference sequence). CDR3 size: 14 residues. V lost 1 base, J lost 10 bases, and 19 bases lay in between. The DNA of the CDR3 is TGCAGTGCTAGAGTTCCTATGGCAGGCAGTGCAGCTTTCTTT. Encoded protein: CSARVPMAGSAAFF.

The gene calls are TRBV7-2 and TRBJ2-7, with 8 bases matching TRBD1. The CDR3 is made up of 14 amino acids. In germline, CDR1 is SGHTA, CDR2 FQGNSA. V shed 3 bases and J 7 bases; nucleotides not matched to a gene: 8. The CDR3 here is CASSLTGEVGEQYF. CDR3 DNA: TGTGCCAGCAGCTTGACAGGGGAGGTTGGGGAGCAGTACTTC.

This clonotype showed up just a few times. This chain uses TRBV14 with TRBJ2-7; D call uncertain. The end of the DNA aligns better with TRBJ2-5, so the J call may be wrong. The CDR3 has 12 amino acids. The germline CDR1 and CDR2 sequences are SGHDN and FVKESK. This CDR3 reads CASSQVRETQYF. DNA of the CDR3: TGTGCCAGCAGCCAAGTTCGAGAGACCCAGTACTTC.

The rearrangement uses TRBV12-3 or TRBV12-4 and TRBJ2-6; perhaps TRBD1 as D (5 bases). The CDR3 runs 14 residues. The V end was cut by 5 bases, the J end by 2 bases, with 7 bases between. CDR3 region: CASSRGTGANVLTF. In DNA form, the CDR3 reads TGTGCCAGCAGTAGGGGCACTGGGGCCAACGTCCTGACTTTC.

This rearrangement joins TRBV29-1 to TRBJ2-4, with 11 positions matching TRBD2. The J call may not be correct, given that the DNA end is closer to TRBJ2-7. Looked up from germline, CDR1 is SQVTM and CDR2 is ANQGSEA. CDR3 length equals 14 residues. For the CDR3, the DNA is TGCAGCGTTTATAGCGGGAGGGGTACCTACGAGCAGTACTTC. This gives the protein CSVYSGRGTYEQYF.

The chain combines TRBV29-1 with TRBJ2-1; 10 bases fit TRBD2. CDR1 SQVTM and CDR2 ANQGSEA come from the germline V gene. V gave up 1 base and J gave up 0 bases; unmatched junction bases: 12. The CDR3 is 19 residues long. CDR3 residues: CSVEGGGLAGASSYNEQFF. CDR3 DNA sequence: TGCAGCGTTGAAGGGGGGGGGCTAGCGGGGGCTAGCTCCTACAATGAGCAGTTCTTC.

This rearrangement joins TRBV7-2 to TRBJ2-5, with 8 bases matching TRBD2. The CDR3 runs 14 residues. V dropped 3 bases and J dropped 5; count of bases not matched to a gene: 5. The germline CDR1 and CDR2 sequences are SGHTA and FQGNSA. CDR3 nucleotide sequence: TGTGCCAGCAGCTTTCTTAGCGGGGCGGAGACCCAGTACTTC. Protein sequence: CASSFLSGAETQYF.

The gene calls are TRBV5-1 and TRBJ2-1; 10 bases fit TRBD2. Germline V CDR1 and CDR2: SGHRS, YFSETQ. CDR3 length: 19 residues. V lost 7 bases to trimming and J lost 0 bases; unmatched junction nucleotides: 16. CDR3 sequence reads: CASARPISGGFSSYNEQFF. The CDR3 DNA follows: TGCGCCAGCGCTAGGCCGATTAGCGGGGGGTTTAGCTCCTACAATGAGCAGTTCTTC.

The sample holds a few counts of this clonotype. CDR3: CASSLRDRGREQYF. The CDR3 DNA follows: TGTGCCAGCAGTTTGAGGGACAGGGGCAGGGAGCAGTACTTC. This chain joins TRBV28 and TRBJ2-7, with TRBD1 matching over 10 bases. J gave up 7 bases and V 3 bases, and 6 bases lay outside the gene matches. Germline values: CDR1 MDHEN, CDR2 SYDVKM. The CDR3 is 14 residues long.

V is TRBV5-5 and J is TRBJ1-1; TRBD1 matches 7 bases. The CDR3 has 16 residues. V was pared by 4 bases and J by 0 bases, with 9 bases of the junction left unmatched. From germline, CDR1 is SGHKS and CDR2 YYEKEE (reference sequence). The CDR3 sequence is CASSPTSGTVNTEAFF. In DNA form, the CDR3 reads TGTGCCAGCAGCCCCACCTCCGGGACAGTGAACACTGAAGCTTTCTTT.

The genes are TRBV25-1 and TRBJ2-3; 14 bases line up with TRBD2. CDR1 and CDR2 (germline): MGHDK, SYGVNS. The CDR3 is 16 amino acids. Losses at the gene ends were 1 base for V and 4 bases for J; bases not matched to a gene: 1. Written as DNA, the CDR3 is TGTGCCAGCAGTGAATCGGGACTAGCGGGAGCAGATACGCAGTATTTT. It translates to CASSESGLAGADTQYF. The full variable domain, in which reference TRBV25-1 and TRBJ2-3 provide the parts outside the CDR3, is EADIYQTPRYLVIGTGKKITLECSQTMGHDKMYWYQQDPGMELHLIHYSYGVNSTEKGDLSSESTVSRIRTEHFPLTLESARPSHTSQYLCASSESGLAGADTQYFGPGTRLTVL.

This clonotype was seen a few times. J is TRBJ2-6 and V is TRBV4-1, with a possible D match to TRBD1 (6 bases). Germline V gives CDR1 MGHRA, CDR2 YSYEKL. The CDR3 contains 19 residues. Trimming took 1 base from V and 0 from J, leaving 16 bases between them. The CDR3 sequence is CASSQVGAGASSGANVLTF. For the CDR3, the DNA is TGCGCCAGCAGCCAAGTAGGAGCAGGGGCTAGCTCTGGGGCCAACGTCCTGACTTTC.

This chain uses TRBV7-9 with TRBJ2-1; the D is unclear. CDR1 and CDR2 from the germline V gene are SEHNR and FQNEAQ (reference sequence). The CDR3 loop spans 14 amino acids. V lost 1 base to trimming and J lost 6 bases, with 10 bases between them. The CDR3 loop reads CASSLGPAGNEQFF. DNA for the CDR3: TGTGCCAGCAGCTTAGGGCCAGCAGGCAATGAGCAGTTCTTC.

This clonotype was seen only a few times. This chain links TRBV20-1 with TRBJ2-1; D may correspond to TRBD1 or TRBD2 (5 bases each). This CDR3 is built from 15 residues. V shed 4 bases and J shed 0 bases, with 13 bases lying between them. Germline-derived CDR1 and CDR2 are DFQATT and SNEGSKA (reference sequence). The CDR3 nucleotides read TGCAGTGCTACCCGGGACGCGAGCTCCTACAATGAGCAGTTCTTC. Its protein product is CSATRDASSYNEQFF.